A selection of T cell receptor beta chains follows, all from one sample in a study of cytomegalovirus exposure and HLA in healthy donors. Data came from immunoSEQ multiplex PCR; TCRdb stores just in-frame clones and leaves some out. The sample has 140,000 or so clones, roughly 70% seen once; the top ten hold roughly 1.8%. Specimen: PBMCs. These receptors all stem from a woman in her thirties or forties in good health and CMV-seronegative. CDR3s include the opening cysteine and the closing phenylalanine or tryptophan. Each record gives: CDR3 DNA, CDR3 protein, D gene, clone size, V gene, J gene. The D gene is left open where the match is weak. Size is omitted from some rows. Given values are once, few, many or a class for expanded clones.

TGTGCCAGAAGCTTGGACGGGGGGCCGTATAACTTCACTGAAGCTTTCTTT	CARSLDGGPYNFTEAFF	NA	NA	TRBV5-3	TRBJ1-1
TGTGCCAGCAGCGCACAGGGTGCAATCTATGGCTACACCTTC	CASSAQGAIYGYTF	NA	NA	TRBV7-8	TRBJ1-2
TGTGCCAGCCGGGCGGGAGCCTACGAGCAGTACTTC	CASRAGAYEQYF	TRBD2	NA	TRBV6-5	TRBJ2-7
TGTGCCAGTCTCCTGGGGGGATCCACTGAAGCTTTCTTT	CASLLGGSTEAFF	NA	few	TRBV19	TRBJ1-1
TGTGCCAGCTCACGAGGAGGCCTCGGGGAAAAACTGTTTTTT	CASSRGGLGEKLFF	NA	once	TRBV18	TRBJ1-4
TGCGCCAGCAGCTTGACGGGACAGGGGCACTCCTACGAGCAGTACTTC	CASSLTGQGHSYEQYF	TRBD1	NA	TRBV5-1	TRBJ2-7
TGTGCCAGTAGTCCATCCGGGACAGGTGGGGACACTGAAGCTTTCTTT	CASSPSGTGGDTEAFF	TRBD1	NA	TRBV19	TRBJ1-1
TGCAGCGTTGCCCGAGACAGGGGTCGAGAGCAGTACTTC	CSVARDRGREQYF	TRBD1	NA	TRBV29-1	TRBJ2-7
TGTGCCAGCAGCTTCCCACAGGGTGGAGAGTACGAGCAGTACTTC	CASSFPQGGEYEQYF	NA	NA	TRBV5-4	TRBJ2-7
TGTGCCAGCAGTTCCAGCGGGGGATACTCCTACGAGCAGTACTTC	CASSSSGGYSYEQYF	TRBD2	NA	TRBV28	TRBJ2-7
TGCAGTGGCGCGGGACAAGAGACCCAGTACTTC	CSGAGQETQYF	NA	NA	TRBV20-1	TRBJ2-5
TGTGCCAGCAGCTTAGCGATGGTCAGTATGAACACTGAAGCTTTCTTT	CASSLAMVSMNTEAFF	NA	NA	TRBV7-9	TRBJ1-1
TGTGCCAGCAGTGGACCCAGACTAGCGGGAGAACCCGGGGAGCTGTTTTTT	CASSGPRLAGEPGELFF	TRBD2	few	TRBV6-4	TRBJ2-2
TGTGCCAGCAGGCAGGACAGGTACCAGCCCCAGCATTTT	CASRQDRYQPQHF	TRBD1	few	TRBV7-6	TRBJ1-5
TGCGCCAGCAGTGAGGTGAGGGCCCGCTCCTACGAGCAGTACTTC	CASSEVRARSYEQYF	NA	few	TRBV10-2	TRBJ2-7
TGTGCCAGCTCACCATCCCCCACAGGGCTTGAGCAGTTCTTC	CASSPSPTGLEQFF	NA	NA	TRBV18	TRBJ2-1
TGTGCCAGTAGTATCCCAGCAGGGCGGGGGGGTTTCGATGAGCAGTTCTTC	CASSIPAGRGGFDEQFF	TRBD2	NA	TRBV19	TRBJ2-1
TGTGCCAGCAGCTCTCCAAACCGGGGGAGCCATGGCTACACCTTC	CASSSPNRGSHGYTF	NA	NA	TRBV7-2	TRBJ1-2
TGTGCCAGCACTCCGCTTCCGGGACAAGCCTACAATGAGCAGTTCTTC	CASTPLPGQAYNEQFF	NA	NA	TRBV27	TRBJ2-1
TGTGCCAGCAGTTTCACCGGGACAGGGTATAACGAGCAGTACTTC	CASSFTGTGYNEQYF	TRBD1	NA	TRBV6-5	TRBJ2-7
TGTGCCAGCAGAGAGGGACAGAGCTCCTACGAGCAGTACTTC	CASREGQSSYEQYF	TRBD1	NA	TRBV5-6	TRBJ2-7
TGTGCCAGCTCACCGGGAACAGGGGGGAGCTATGGCTACACCTTC	CASSPGTGGSYGYTF	TRBD1	NA	TRBV18	TRBJ1-2
TGCGCCAGCAGCCAAGCTAGCGGACAGGGGACCGGGGAGCTGTTTTTT	CASSQASGQGTGELFF	TRBD1	few	TRBV4-1	TRBJ2-2
TGTGCCAGCAGCTTAACCCGCCCGGGACAGGGGGCGCGAGACACCATATATTTT	CASSLTRPGQGARDTIYF	NA	few	TRBV12-1	TRBJ1-3
TGCGCCAGCAGCTTGTGGAAGGTTGGGGAGGAGTATAATTCACCCCTCCACTTT	CASSLWKVGEEYNSPLHF	NA	NA	TRBV5-1	TRBJ1-6
TGTGCCAGCAGTTATGAAAGCGGTCAGCCCCAGCATTTT	CASSYESGQPQHF	NA	NA	TRBV6-1	TRBJ1-5
TGTGCCAGTAGGTCCGGGGGACGGGGCTACACCTTC	CASRSGGRGYTF	NA	NA	TRBV19	TRBJ1-2
TGCGCTCAGGGCCCAACAGGGGATTCCTACGAGCAGTACTTC	CAQGPTGDSYEQYF	TRBD1	few	TRBV10-1	TRBJ2-7
TGTGCCAGCAGCCAACCGGGACAGAGCAATCAGCCCCAGCATTTT	CASSQPGQSNQPQHF	TRBD1	NA	TRBV16	TRBJ1-5
TGTGCCAGCAGTGAACGTGATGAAAAACTGTTTTTT	CASSERDEKLFF	NA	NA	TRBV2	TRBJ1-4
TGTGCCATCAGAGCCGGGACAGGGGGAAACACCATATATTTT	CAIRAGTGGNTIYF	TRBD1	NA	TRBV10-3	TRBJ1-3
TGTGCCAGCAGTTATAACAGGGTGTTGGGGAATTCACCCCTCCACTTT	CASSYNRVLGNSPLHF	NA	NA	TRBV6-5	TRBJ1-6
TGTGCCAGCAGTTACTTGGACAGCTCCTACAATGAGCAGTTCTTC	CASSYLDSSYNEQFF	NA	NA	TRBV6-5	TRBJ2-1
TGTGCCAGCTCACCAGATTTACTCGGAGTAAATGGCTACACCTTC	CASSPDLLGVNGYTF	NA	NA	TRBV18	TRBJ1-2
TGTGCCAGCAGCTTAGACGCGGGAGTCTACAATGAGCAGTTCTTC	CASSLDAGVYNEQFF	TRBD2	NA	TRBV11-2	TRBJ2-1
TGTGCCAGCAGCTTATACGGGAGCTCCTACGAGCAGTACTTC	CASSLYGSSYEQYF	NA	NA	TRBV7-2	TRBJ2-7
TGTGCCAGCAGTTTTGCGGGGGCCTTTGCCTACGGGCAGTACTTC	CASSFAGAFAYGQYF	NA	NA	TRBV28	TRBJ2-7
TGTGCCAGTAGTCCAGGCGGGACAAACATTCAGTACTTC	CASSPGGTNIQYF	NA	once	TRBV19	TRBJ2-4
TGTGCCAGCTCACCCGGCGGACTCTTAGCCAAAAACATTCAGTACTTC	CASSPGGLLAKNIQYF	NA	NA	TRBV18	TRBJ2-4
TGTGCCATCAGCCCGGGACAGCAAAACTATGGCTACACCTTC	CAISPGQQNYGYTF	TRBD1	NA	TRBV10-3	TRBJ1-2
TGTGCCAGCAATACTGACCAAGAGACCCAGTACTTC	CASNTDQETQYF	NA	NA	TRBV2	TRBJ2-5
TGTGCCTGGAGCGTCGGGACAGAAAACATTCAGTACTTC	CAWSVGTENIQYF	TRBD1	once	TRBV30	TRBJ2-4
TGTGCCAGCAGCTTAGCACACCAGAACACTGAAGCTTTCTTT	CASSLAHQNTEAFF	NA	NA	TRBV11-2	TRBJ1-1
TGTGCCACCAGCAGAGTCGGAGCCCAAGGGACCCAGTACTTC	CATSRVGAQGTQYF	NA	NA	TRBV15	TRBJ2-5
TGTGCCAGCAGCTCCGGGACAGGGGAAATTTCCCTCCACTTT	CASSSGTGEISLHF	TRBD1	NA	TRBV7-9	TRBJ1-6
TGCGCCAGCAGCCCCGGGACACTGAACACTGAAGCTTTCTTT	CASSPGTLNTEAFF	NA	few	TRBV10-2	TRBJ1-1
TGTGCCAGCAGTAAGGACTGGGGTGCGACCCAGTACTTC	CASSKDWGATQYF	NA	NA	TRBV2	TRBJ2-5
TGCAGCGTTGATGGGACAGGGGTTATAGGCTACACCTTC	CSVDGTGVIGYTF	TRBD1	few	TRBV29-1	TRBJ1-2
TGTGCCAGCAGTGAGCCCAGGAGGGGCACTGAAGCTTTCTTT	CASSEPRRGTEAFF	NA	few	TRBV6-1	TRBJ1-1
TGTGCCAGCAGTGATCGGACAGGGGGCTCGGATGAGCAGTTCTTC	CASSDRTGGSDEQFF	TRBD1	NA	TRBV6-1	TRBJ2-1
TGTGCCAGCGGGGCGGTCTCCTACGAGCAGTACTTC	CASGAVSYEQYF	NA	few	TRBV7-9	TRBJ2-7
TGTGCCAGCAGTTTACTCGGTATGAACACTGAAGCTTTCTTT	CASSLLGMNTEAFF	NA	NA	TRBV27	TRBJ1-1
TGCGCCAGCAGCCGCCTCGGGACAGGCAATCAGCCCCAGCATTTT	CASSRLGTGNQPQHF	TRBD1	NA	TRBV4-1	TRBJ1-5
TGTGCCAGCAGGAGAGAGACCCAGTACTTC	CASRRETQYF	NA	NA	TRBV28	TRBJ2-5
TGTGCCAGCTCACCGAAACTCGAGACCCAGTACTTC	CASSPKLETQYF	NA	NA	TRBV18	TRBJ2-5
TGTGCCAGCAGCCGGACAGTCAAAGAGACCCAGTACTTC	CASSRTVKETQYF	NA	NA	TRBV7-8	TRBJ2-5
TGTGCCAGTAGCAGTGCGGGAGGCCCTAACTATGGCTACACCTTC	CASSSAGGPNYGYTF	NA	NA	TRBV19	TRBJ1-2